This entry lists 28 T cell receptor beta chains sequenced from one sample in a study of blood T cell repertoires in COVID-19. Clones were sequenced by immunoSEQ multiplex PCR, and TCRdb holds only the in-frame ones, with some missing. In the table there are around 200,000 clones, 84% of which are singletons. Material: peripheral blood. The receptors come from a human donor in a cohort sampled during active COVID-19.

This clone turned up a few times. The chain carries TRBV7-9 and TRBJ1-6, with 7 bases matching TRBD1. Germline CDR1 and CDR2: SEHNR and FQNEAQ (reference sequence). The length of the CDR3 is 13 residues. V lost 5 bases and J lost 10; bases outside the gene matches: 5. DNA of the CDR3: TGTGCCAGCAGCATCGACAGGGTGTCACCCCTCCACTTT. This sequence encodes CASSIDRVSPLHF. Drawing the rest from reference TRBV7-9 and TRBJ1-6, the complete variable domain is DTGVSQNPRHKITKRGQNVTFRCDPISEHNRLYWYRQTLGQGPEFLTYFQNEAQLEKSRLLSDRFSAERPKGSFSTLEIQRTEQGDSAMYLCASSIDRVSPLHFGNGTRLTVT.

The chain recombines TRBV5-1 with TRBJ1-2; 7 bases map to TRBD1. Germline V gene sequence: CDR1 SGHRS, CDR2 YFSETQ. J was trimmed by 4 bases and V by 2 bases; bases with no gene match: 2. This CDR3 comprises 13 residues. The CDR3 region is CASSFGTAYGYTF. The CDR3 DNA follows: TGCGCCAGCAGCTTCGGGACAGCCTATGGCTACACCTTC.

The rearrangement joins TRBV9 to TRBJ2-5, with 9 bases identical to TRBD2. V lost 0 bases, J lost 4 bases, and 7 bases stayed unmatched. Germline V lookup: CDR1 SGDLS, CDR2 YYNGEE. CDR3 length: 16 amino acids. The CDR3 protein is CASSVEASGAGETQYF. The CDR3 DNA reads TGTGCCAGCAGCGTAGAGGCTAGCGGGGCAGGAGAGACCCAGTACTTC.

The chain carries TRBV7-3 and TRBJ2-1; 12 bases are shared with TRBD2. Per germline, CDR1 SGHTA and CDR2 FQGTGA. V trimming: 5 bases; J trimming: 6 bases; junction bases outside the gene matches: 5. This CDR3 comprises 15 residues. CDR3 in DNA: TGTGCCAGCAGCCTACTAGCGGGGGGCGGCAATGAGCAGTTCTTC. Its protein product is CASSLLAGGGNEQFF.

The chain employs TRBV9 and TRBJ1-4, with D unresolved. The length of the CDR3 is 16 residues. Trimming took off 1 base at V and 8 bases at J, with 18 bases between the two ends. The germline V gene has CDR1 SGDLS and CDR2 YYNGEE. CDR3 DNA: TGTGCCAGCAGCGTAAGCCCGACGACTTCTCGGGAAAAACTGTTTTTT. Translated, it gives CASSVSPTTSREKLFF.

This clone appeared once. This chain joins TRBV13 and TRBJ1-5; no clear D. Trimming cost V 5 bases and J 4 bases, with 6 bases left between them. The CDR3 totals 12 residues. Germline V gene data show CDR1 as PRHDT and CDR2 as FYEKMQ (reference sequence). The CDR3 DNA sequence: TGTGCCAGCAGCGGGAGGAATCAGCCCCAGCATTTT. Protein: CASSGRNQPQHF.

Turning to this clone: Compared with germline, one end of the junction differs, possibly owing to a read error. The rearrangement joins TRBV5-1 to TRBJ2-7; tentative D call: TRBD1 (6 bases). CDR1 is SGHRS and CDR2 is YFSETQ in the germline V gene. CDR3 size: 12 residues. CDR3 region: CASSEGTGTLDF. CDR3 DNA: TGCGCCAGCAGCGAGGGAACCGGGACATTAGACTTC.

This chain uses TRBV7-6 with TRBJ1-6, with TRBD1 identical over 8 bases. Unmatched junction bases numbered 12, after V lost 3 bases and J lost 8 bases. The CDR3 totals 17 residues. Germline values: CDR1 SGHVS, CDR2 FNYEAQ. Here the CDR3 reads CASSLGTDRGEDSPLHF. In nucleotides, the CDR3 is TGTGCCAGCAGCTTGGGGACAGACAGGGGCGAGGATTCACCCCTCCACTTT.

The J gene is TRBJ2-1, the V gene TRBV4-1, with D possibly being TRBD2 (6 bases). V was clipped by 3 bases and J by 12 bases, with 9 bases between them. Germline V lookup: CDR1 MGHRA, CDR2 YSYEKL. The CDR3 is 11 residues long. CDR3 DNA sequence: TGCGCCAGCAGCCACCGACTAGGGCAGTTCTTC. Translation: CASSHRLGQFF.

The chain is built from TRBV5-6 and TRBJ2-7, with a weak D call TRBD2 (7 bases). The CDR3 length is 15 residues. V shed 4 bases and J shed 0 bases, with 14 bases lying between them. CDR1 is SGHDT, CDR2 YYEEEE, per germline. The CDR3 loop reads CASSLGGANSYEQYF. CDR3 nucleotide sequence: TGTGCCAGCAGCCTAGGGGGGGCGAACTCCTACGAGCAGTACTTC.

The chain carries TRBV9 and TRBJ2-7, with 8 bases identical to TRBD2. V dropped 6 bases and J dropped 3; count of bases not matched to a gene: 8. Germline V gene sequence: CDR1 SGDLS, CDR2 YYNGEE. The CDR3 covers 14 residues. DNA of the CDR3: TGTGCCAGCACCGCCGACGGGACTAGCTACGAGCAGTACTTC. Translated, it gives CASTADGTSYEQYF.

The chain uses TRBV6-1 and TRBJ2-1; unclear D gene. The CDR3 has 13 amino acids. Between the trimmed V and J ends, which lost 3 bases and 3 bases, there was a span of 6 bases. Germline CDR1 MNHNS, CDR2 SASEGT. The CDR3 DNA follows: TGTGCCAGCAGTGAGTACAACTACAATGAGCAGTTCTTC. Its protein is CASSEYNYNEQFF.

This clone showed up just a few times. The chain carries TRBV5-6 and TRBJ1-4; 9 bases align to TRBD1. Germline values: CDR1 SGHDT, CDR2 YYEEEE. The junction had 8 bases not matched to a gene; V was cut back by 4 bases and J by 10 bases. This CDR3 spans 14 amino acids. The chain's CDR3 is CASSGGQGRGKLFF. CDR3 sequence (DNA): TGTGCCAGCAGCGGGGGACAGGGTAGGGGAAAACTGTTTTTT.

This clone was recorded a few times. The chain employs TRBV7-8 and TRBJ1-3; TRBD1 agrees at 9 bases. The V segment lost 5 bases and the J segment 4 bases; nucleotides outside the gene matches: 12. The CDR3 contains 17 residues. CDR1 is SGHVS and CDR2 is FQNEAQ in the germline V gene. CDR3 amino acids: CASSLTGTGKAGNTIYF. CDR3 coding DNA: TGTGCCAGCAGCCTAACCGGGACAGGGAAAGCCGGAAACACCATATATTTT. The whole variable domain, filled in from reference TRBV7-8 and TRBJ1-3, reads GAGVSQSPRYKVAKRGQDVALRCDPISGHVSLFWYQQALGQGPEFLTYFQNEAQLDKSGLPSDRFFAERPEGSVSTLKIQRTQQEDSAVYLCASSLTGTGKAGNTIYFGEGSWLTVV.

J is TRBJ1-4 and V is TRBV9, with D uncertain. The V and J ends lost 4 bases and 2 bases respectively, with 12 bases between them. The CDR3 is 15 residues long. Germline CDR1 is SGDLS and CDR2 is YYNGEE. CDR3 residues: CASSPSRGTNEKLFF. In DNA, the CDR3 is TGTGCCAGCAGCCCCTCTCGAGGGACTAATGAAAAACTGTTTTTT.

V and J are TRBV5-1 and TRBJ1-3; D is possibly TRBD1 (5 bases). The CDR3 length is 14 residues. With 5 bases removed from V and 3 bases from J, the gap between germline ends came to 12 bases. The germline V gene encodes CDR1 SGHRS and CDR2 YFSETQ. This chain's CDR3 is CASSPGGNGNTIYF. The CDR3, as DNA: TGCGCCAGCAGTCCCGGGGGTAATGGAAACACCATATATTTT.

The chain links TRBV29-1 to TRBJ2-3; 10 bases agree with TRBD1. The CDR3 totals 13 residues. CDR1 is SQVTM and CDR2 is ANQGSEA in the germline V gene. Trimming cost V 3 bases and J 6 bases; bases outside gene matches: 3. CDR3 region: CSVDDRGRDTQYF. CDR3 in DNA: TGCAGCGTTGATGACAGGGGGCGGGATACGCAGTATTTT.

The CDR3 region has the DNA TGTGCCAGCAGTTACTCTCCGGGTACTAACTATGGCTACACCTTC. Translating gives CASSYSPGTNYGYTF. The chain uses TRBV6-5 and TRBJ1-2, with unresolved D. This CDR3 region has 15 residues. Germline V CDR1 and CDR2: MNHEY, SVGAGI. The germline V and J ends were trimmed by 0 bases and 0 bases, with 8 bases remaining between them.

As for this clone: Within the sample, other DNA sequences also encode this same CDR3. This chain links TRBV12-3 or TRBV12-4 with TRBJ1-3; no reliable D call. V lost 3 bases, J lost 4 bases, and 7 bases lay in between. CDR3 length equals 13 residues. Here the CDR3 DNA reads TGTGCCAGCAGTTTTTCCGGGGGAAACACCATATATTTT. Translating gives CASSFSGGNTIYF.

The chain uses TRBV10-3 and TRBJ1-1, with 8 positions matching TRBD1. Germline loops: CDR1 ENHRY, CDR2 SYGVKD. V was pared by 5 bases and J by 4 bases, with 3 bases of the junction left unmatched. The CDR3 is 13 residues long. Here the CDR3 reads CAISRTGPTEAFF. The CDR3 coding sequence is TGTGCCATCAGTAGGACAGGGCCCACTGAAGCTTTCTTT.

The rearrangement joins TRBV7-3 to TRBJ2-1; D may be TRBD1 (6 bases). The CDR3 has 15 amino acids. Between the trimmed V and J ends, which lost 5 bases and 2 bases, there was a span of 13 bases. Germline CDR1 and CDR2: SGHTA and FQGTGA. The CDR3 spells CASSPQGSTYNEQFF. The CDR3 region has the DNA TGTGCCAGCAGCCCTCAGGGGAGTACCTACAATGAGCAGTTCTTC. The full variable domain, rest sourced from reference TRBV7-3 and TRBJ2-1, is GAGVSQTPSNKVTEKGKYVELRCDPISGHTALYWYRQSLGQGPEFLIYFQGTGAADDSGLPNDRFFAVRPEGSVSTLKIQRTERGDSAVYLCASSPQGSTYNEQFFGPGTRLTVL.

This clone was seen only a few times. This chain connects TRBV14 to TRBJ2-7, with 7 bases identical to TRBD1. V gave up 4 bases and J gave up 2 bases; unmatched junction bases: 8. The CDR3 runs 15 residues. CDR1 and CDR2 from the germline V gene are SGHDN and FVKESK. This CDR3 is CASSRIPGQTYEQYF. In nucleotides, the CDR3 is TGTGCCAGCAGCCGAATTCCGGGACAGACCTACGAGCAGTACTTC.

The V gene is TRBV5-5, the J gene TRBJ2-1; 9 bases map to TRBD1. The CDR3 extends over 15 amino acids. Trimming at V came to 1 base and at J to 8 bases, leaving 7 bases not matched to a gene. CDR1 is SGHKS, CDR2 YYEKEE, per germline (reference sequence). As DNA, the CDR3 is TGTGCCAGCAGCTTGACCGGGACAGGGACCGATGAGCAGTTCTTC. Translation: CASSLTGTGTDEQFF.

The J gene is TRBJ2-7, the V gene TRBV29-1; D possibly corresponds to TRBD1 (5 bases). The CDR3 runs 13 residues. V was trimmed by 0 bases and J by 0 bases, leaving 6 bases between them. Germline V gene data show CDR1 as SQVTM and CDR2 as ANQGSEA. The CDR3 coding sequence is TGCAGCGTTGAAGAGGGGCACTCCTACGAGCAGTACTTC. Translated: CSVEEGHSYEQYF.

This chain connects TRBV7-9 to TRBJ1-3; 8 bases map to TRBD1. Germline values: CDR1 SEHNR, CDR2 FQNEAQ (reference sequence). The V and J ends lost 5 bases and 3 bases, in that order; junction bases with no gene match: 6. The CDR3 is 15 residues long. DNA of the CDR3: TGTGCCAGCAGCACCCCGACAGGGGATGGAAACACCATATATTTT. Translation: CASSTPTGDGNTIYF.

The rearrangement links TRBV19 to TRBJ1-4, with 10 bases fitting TRBD1. Germline lookup yields CDR1 LNHDA and CDR2 SQIVND (reference sequence). The CDR3 covers 18 residues. V lost 5 bases, J lost 4 bases, and 13 bases stayed unmatched. The CDR3 is CASSAPTGTGVYNEKLFF. DNA for the CDR3: TGTGCCAGTAGTGCCCCTACTGGGACAGGGGTTTATAATGAAAAACTGTTTTTT.

V and J are TRBV20-1 and TRBJ1-3; D may be TRBD1 (5 bases). The CDR3 length is 14 residues. Looked up from germline, CDR1 is DFQATT and CDR2 is SNEGSKA (reference sequence). Trimming took 3 bases from V and 2 from J, leaving 11 bases between them. CDR3 amino acids: CSASFRGAGNTIYF. The CDR3 bases are TGCAGTGCTAGTTTTCGGGGGGCTGGAAACACCATATATTTT.

The chain recombines TRBV5-4 with TRBJ2-1, with 14 positions matching TRBD2. Germline V lookup: CDR1 SGHNT, CDR2 YYREEE (reference sequence). The V segment lost 0 bases and the J segment 7 bases; nucleotides outside the gene matches: 9. The CDR3 is made up of 18 amino acids. CDR3 region: CASSLEWTSGGRGNEQFF. CDR3 DNA: TGTGCCAGCAGCTTGGAGTGGACTAGCGGGGGGAGGGGGAATGAGCAGTTCTTC.